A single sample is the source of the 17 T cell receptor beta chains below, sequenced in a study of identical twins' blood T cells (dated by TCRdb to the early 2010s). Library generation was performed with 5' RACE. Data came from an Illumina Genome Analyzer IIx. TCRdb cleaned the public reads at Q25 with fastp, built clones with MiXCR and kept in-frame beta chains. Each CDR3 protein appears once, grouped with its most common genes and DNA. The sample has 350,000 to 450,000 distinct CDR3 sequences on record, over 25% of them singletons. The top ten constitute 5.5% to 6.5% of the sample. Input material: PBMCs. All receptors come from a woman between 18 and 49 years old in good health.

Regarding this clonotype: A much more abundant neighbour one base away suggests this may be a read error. The CDR3 sequence: CAISERGLNTEAFF. The CDR3 bases are TGTGCCATCAGTGAGAGGGGACTCAACACTGAAGCTTTCTTT. The rearrangement uses TRBV10-3 and TRBJ1-1; D perhaps matches TRBD1 (5 bases). Germline CDR1 and CDR2: ENHRY and SYGVKD. The CDR3 totals 14 residues. V shed 2 bases and J shed 2 bases, with 9 bases lying between them.

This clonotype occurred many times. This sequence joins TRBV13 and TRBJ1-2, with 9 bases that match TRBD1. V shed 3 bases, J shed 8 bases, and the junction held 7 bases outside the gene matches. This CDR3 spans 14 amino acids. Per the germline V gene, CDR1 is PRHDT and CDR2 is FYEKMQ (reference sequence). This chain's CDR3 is CASSFRTGVLGYTF. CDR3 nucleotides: TGTGCCAGCAGCTTTAGGACAGGGGTTCTGGGCTACACCTTC.

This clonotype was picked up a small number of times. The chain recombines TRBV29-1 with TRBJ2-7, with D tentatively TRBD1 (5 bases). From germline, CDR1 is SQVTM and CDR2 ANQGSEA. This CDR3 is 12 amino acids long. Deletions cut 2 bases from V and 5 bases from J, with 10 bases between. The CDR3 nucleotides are TGCAGCGTTGAACCACAGGTGAACGAGCAGTACTTC. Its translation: CSVEPQVNEQYF.

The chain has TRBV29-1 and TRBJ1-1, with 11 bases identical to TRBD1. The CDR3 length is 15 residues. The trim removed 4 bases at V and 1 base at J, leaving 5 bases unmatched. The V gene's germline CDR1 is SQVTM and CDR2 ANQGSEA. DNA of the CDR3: TGCAGCGTTGGGGGACAGGGGGTGAGGAACACTGAAGCTTTCTTT. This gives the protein CSVGGQGVRNTEAFF.

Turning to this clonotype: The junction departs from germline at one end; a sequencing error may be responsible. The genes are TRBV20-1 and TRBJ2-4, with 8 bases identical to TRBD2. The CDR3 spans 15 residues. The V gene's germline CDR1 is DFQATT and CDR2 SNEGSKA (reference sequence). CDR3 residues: CNARVAGIAKNIQYF. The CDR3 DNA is TGCAATGCTAGAGTAGCGGGGATAGCCAAAAACATTCAGTACTTC.

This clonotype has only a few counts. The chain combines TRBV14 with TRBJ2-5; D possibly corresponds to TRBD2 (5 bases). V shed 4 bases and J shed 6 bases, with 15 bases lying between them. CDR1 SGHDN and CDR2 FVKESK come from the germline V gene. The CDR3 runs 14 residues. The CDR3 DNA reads TGTGCCAGCAGCCCCTCTTTTGGCGGGCAGACCCAGTACTTC. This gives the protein CASSPSFGGQTQYF.

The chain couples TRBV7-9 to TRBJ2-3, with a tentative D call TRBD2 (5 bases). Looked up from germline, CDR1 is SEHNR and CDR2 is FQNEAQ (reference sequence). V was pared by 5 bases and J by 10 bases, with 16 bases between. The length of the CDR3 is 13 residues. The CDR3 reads CASSVVVRGAQYF. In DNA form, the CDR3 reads TGTGCCAGCAGCGTCGTGGTTCGGGGAGCGCAGTATTTT.

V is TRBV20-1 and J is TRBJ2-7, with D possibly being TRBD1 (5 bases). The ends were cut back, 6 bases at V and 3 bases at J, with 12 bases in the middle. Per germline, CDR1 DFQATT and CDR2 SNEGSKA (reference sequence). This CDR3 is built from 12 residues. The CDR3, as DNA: TGCAGTGCCCTGACAGACAACTACGAGCAGTACTTC. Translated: CSALTDNYEQYF.

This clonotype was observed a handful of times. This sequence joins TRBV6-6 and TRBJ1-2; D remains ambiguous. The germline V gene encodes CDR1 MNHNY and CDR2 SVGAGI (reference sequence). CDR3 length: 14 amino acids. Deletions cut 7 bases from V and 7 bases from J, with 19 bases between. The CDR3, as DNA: TGTGCCAGCACCAATCTTCCGGGATCTACTGGCTACACCTTC. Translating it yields CASTNLPGSTGYTF.

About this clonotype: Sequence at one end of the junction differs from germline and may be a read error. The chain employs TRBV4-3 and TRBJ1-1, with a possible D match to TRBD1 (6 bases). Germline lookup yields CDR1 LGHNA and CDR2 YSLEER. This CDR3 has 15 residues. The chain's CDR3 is CASSQDRGGGMGALF. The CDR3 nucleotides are TGCGCCAGCAGCCAAGACAGGGGTGGCGGGATGGGAGCTCTCTTT.

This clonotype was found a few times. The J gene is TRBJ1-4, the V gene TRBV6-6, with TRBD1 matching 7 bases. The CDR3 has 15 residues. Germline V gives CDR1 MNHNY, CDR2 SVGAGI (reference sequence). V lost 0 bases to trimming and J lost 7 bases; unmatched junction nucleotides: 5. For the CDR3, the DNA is TGTGCCAGCAGTTACTCGAGGGGGCGAGGTGAAAAACTGTTTTTT. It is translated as CASSYSRGRGEKLFF.

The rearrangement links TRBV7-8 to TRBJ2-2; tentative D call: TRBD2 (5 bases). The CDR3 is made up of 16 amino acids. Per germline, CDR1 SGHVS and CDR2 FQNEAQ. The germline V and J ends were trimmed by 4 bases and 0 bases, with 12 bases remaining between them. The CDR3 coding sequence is TGTGCCAGCAGCTCCCCCCCGGGGTCGAACACCGGGGAGCTGTTTTTT. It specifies CASSSPPGSNTGELFF.

The CDR3 is CASSLTSENTEAFF. The CDR3 nucleotides read TGTGCCAGCAGCCTGACATCCGAGAACACTGAAGCTTTCTTT. V usage is TRBV6-5 and J usage is TRBJ1-1; the D is unclear. CDR3 length: 14 amino acids. Deletions cut 6 bases from V and 1 base from J, with 12 bases between. Germline V gene sequence: CDR1 MNHEY, CDR2 SVGAGI.

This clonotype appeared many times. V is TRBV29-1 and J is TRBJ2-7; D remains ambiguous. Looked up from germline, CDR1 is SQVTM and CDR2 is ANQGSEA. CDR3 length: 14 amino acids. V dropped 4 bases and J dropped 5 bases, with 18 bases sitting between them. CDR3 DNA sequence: TGCAGCGTTGTGGGCGGATATAAGGTCGACGAGCAGTACTTC. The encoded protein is CSVVGGYKVDEQYF.

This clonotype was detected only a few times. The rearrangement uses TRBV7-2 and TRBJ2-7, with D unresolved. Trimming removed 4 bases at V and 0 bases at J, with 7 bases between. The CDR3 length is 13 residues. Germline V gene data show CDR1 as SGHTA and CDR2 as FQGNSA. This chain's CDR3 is CASSWQFSYEQYF. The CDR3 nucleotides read TGTGCCAGCAGCTGGCAGTTCTCCTACGAGCAGTACTTC.

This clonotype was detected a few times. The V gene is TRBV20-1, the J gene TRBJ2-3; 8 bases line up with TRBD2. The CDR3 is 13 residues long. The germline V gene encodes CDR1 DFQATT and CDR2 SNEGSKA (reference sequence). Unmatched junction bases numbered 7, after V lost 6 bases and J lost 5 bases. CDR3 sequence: CSAHGRGEDTQYF. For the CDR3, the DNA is TGCAGTGCCCACGGGCGGGGGGAAGATACGCAGTATTTT.

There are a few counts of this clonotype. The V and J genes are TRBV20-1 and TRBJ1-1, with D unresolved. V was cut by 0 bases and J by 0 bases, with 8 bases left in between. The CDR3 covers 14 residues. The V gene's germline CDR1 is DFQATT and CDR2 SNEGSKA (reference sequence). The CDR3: CSARDPEMNTEAFF. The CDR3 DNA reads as TGCAGTGCTAGAGATCCCGAGATGAACACTGAAGCTTTCTTT.